This T cell receptor beta chain was sequenced for a study of shared clonotypes between healthy human individuals. Study details: A couple of women and a few men aged 18 to 49 made up the donors. Study findings and constraints: It was the non-shared clonotypes that had lower generation probabilities than clonotypes shared by all four donors.

In its sample, this clone was seen once. The antigen is unknown. CDR3 length equals 13 residues. The V end was cut by 6 bases, the J end by 5 bases, with 16 bases between. Germline V gene sequence: CDR1 SQVTM, CDR2 ANQGSEA. Assay: immunoSEQ multiplex PCR; the TCRdb copy retains only in-frame clones and omits some. Counted here are 2 million to 3 million clones, just over 90% occurring once; the ten biggest clones make up about 0.13%. The receptor's source is a man aged 18 to 29 in good health. This sequence joins TRBV29-1 and TRBJ1-1; tentative D call: TRBD1 (6 bases). Sequenced: naive CD4+ T cells sorted from blood. Subset defined: CD45RA+ positively selected. The CDR3 loop reads CSVKGRGGTEAFF. The CDR3 DNA reads as TGCAGCGTCAAGGGGAGAGGGGGTACTGAAGCTTTCTTT.